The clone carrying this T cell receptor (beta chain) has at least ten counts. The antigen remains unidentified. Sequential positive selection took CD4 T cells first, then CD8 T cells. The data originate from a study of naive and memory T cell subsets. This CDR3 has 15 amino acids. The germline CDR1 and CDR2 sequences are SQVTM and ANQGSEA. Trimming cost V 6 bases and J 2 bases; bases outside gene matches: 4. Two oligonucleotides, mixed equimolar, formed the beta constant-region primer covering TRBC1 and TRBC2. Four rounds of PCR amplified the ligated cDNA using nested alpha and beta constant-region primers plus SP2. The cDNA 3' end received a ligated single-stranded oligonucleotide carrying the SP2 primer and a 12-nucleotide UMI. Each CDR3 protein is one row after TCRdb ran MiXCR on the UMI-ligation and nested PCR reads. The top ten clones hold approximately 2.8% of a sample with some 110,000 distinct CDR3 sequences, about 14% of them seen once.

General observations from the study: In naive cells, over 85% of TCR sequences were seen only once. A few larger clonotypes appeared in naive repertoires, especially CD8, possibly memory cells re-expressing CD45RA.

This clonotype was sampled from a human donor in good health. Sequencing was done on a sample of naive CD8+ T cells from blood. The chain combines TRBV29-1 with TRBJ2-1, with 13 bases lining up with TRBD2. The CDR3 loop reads CSVGLAGAPYNEQFF. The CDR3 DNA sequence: TGCAGCGTCGGACTAGCGGGGGCGCCCTACAATGAGCAGTTCTTC.